The clone carrying this T cell receptor beta chain was recorded only once. As processed by the authors: Amplified reference gene primers provided the basis for estimating nucleated cell counts. Data came from immunoSEQ multiplex PCR; TCRdb stores just in-frame clones and leaves some out. V and J calls and clone size are those listed in that table; D and trimming were worked out from the DNA. The data hold about 260,000 clones, with roughly 90% observed a single time. This specimen belongs to a study of blood T cell repertoires in COVID-19. The wider study: Acute and convalescent COVID-19 specimens originated in the United States, Italy and Spain. From T cells, B-cell-depleted T cells, or PBMCs came the material, which was cDNA or gDNA.

The CDR3 loop spans 14 amino acids. Germline assignment: CDR1 MNHEY and CDR2 SMNVEV (reference sequence). Trimming left V 2 bases short and J 7 bases short, with 15 bases between. Sequences were obtained from peripheral blood. The chain carries TRBV27 and TRBJ2-7; possible D gene TRBD1, 5 bases. This sequence originates from a man younger than 40 with active or convalescent COVID-19. The CDR3 bases are TGTGCCAGCAGTTTAGCAGGGATGGGGAATGAGCAGTACTTC. It is translated as CASSLAGMGNEQYF.